The source of this T cell receptor (beta chain) is a study of cytomegalovirus exposure and HLA in healthy donors. Findings and caveats of the study: Cytomegalovirus status was reportedly diagnosed by the classifier with high specificity and sensitivity.

Notes on this clone: As yet, its antigen is unknown.

Produced via immunoSEQ multiplex PCR; TCRdb's table is partial and in-frame only. The top ten clones hold 9.5% to 13% of a sample with 150,000 to 200,000 clones, about four fifths of them seen once. The V end was cut by 5 bases, the J end by 5 bases, with 18 bases between. CDR1 is SSHAT and CDR2 is FNYEAQ in the germline V gene (reference sequence). This CDR3 spans 16 amino acids. Sequencing input: PBMCs. The sequence was collected from a man younger than 45 in good health and CMV-seropositive. The chain joins TRBV7-7 to TRBJ2-2, with D possibly being TRBD2 (5 bases). In DNA, the CDR3 is TGTGCCAGCAGCCGCCAGCGGCCCCCGGGGACCGGGGAGCTGTTTTTT. The encoded protein is CASSRQRPPGTGELFF. The whole variable domain, filled in from reference TRBV7-7 and TRBJ2-2, reads GAGVSQSPRYKVTKRGQDVTLRCDPISSHATLYWYQQALGQGPEFLTYFNYEAQPDKSGLPSDRFSAERPEGSISTLTIQRTEQRDSAMYRCASSRQRPPGTGELFFGEGSRLTVL.